Presented here are 11 T cell receptor beta chains from one specimen sequenced in a study of blood T cell repertoires in COVID-19. Sequencing was performed with immunoSEQ multiplex PCR; in TCRdb, only in-frame clones are kept and a portion is missing. The sample shows around 130,000 clones, 84% of them seen only once. The sequencing input was peripheral blood. The receptors were gathered from a woman aged 55-69 years with acute or convalescent COVID-19.

This clone was seen a single time. V gene TRBV2 combines with J gene TRBJ2-3; no definite D call. The germline V gene encodes CDR1 SNHLY and CDR2 FYNNEI. The CDR3 runs 15 residues. V was cut by 0 bases and J by 2 bases, with 9 bases left in between. The CDR3 nucleotides read TGTGCCAGCAGTGAAGCGAGAACCTACACAGATACGCAGTATTTT. This encodes CASSEARTYTDTQYF.

The chain has TRBV7-7 and TRBJ2-2; D gene uncertain. The CDR3 consists of 14 residues. Per the germline V gene, CDR1 is SSHAT and CDR2 is FNYEAQ (reference sequence). Between the trimmed V and J ends, which lost 4 bases and 6 bases, there was a span of 12 bases. The CDR3 nucleotides read TGTGCCAGCAGCTCCCCCCAGCGTCCCGGGGAGCTGTTTTTT. It encodes CASSSPQRPGELFF.

The chain couples TRBV7-9 to TRBJ2-5, with D possibly being TRBD2 (6 bases). The CDR3 loop spans 15 amino acids. Germline CDR1 SEHNR, CDR2 FQNEAQ (reference sequence). The ends were cut back, 5 bases at V and 4 bases at J, with 17 bases in the middle. The CDR3 DNA follows: TGTGCCAGCAGCCCCCGGGCCCTGGGAGGAGAGACCCAGTACTTC. The encoded protein is CASSPRALGGETQYF.

The chain links TRBV24-1 to TRBJ2-3, with a weak D call TRBD1 (6 bases). The CDR3 consists of 14 residues. V was pared by 3 bases and J by 3 bases, with 9 bases between. The germline CDR1 and CDR2 sequences are KGHDR and SFDVKD. The DNA of the CDR3 is TGTGCCACCAGTGATGAAACAGGGACAGATACGCAGTATTTT. Protein product: CATSDETGTDTQYF.

The chain is built from TRBV2 and TRBJ1-4, with D perhaps matching TRBD1 (6 bases). The germline V gene encodes CDR1 SNHLY and CDR2 FYNNEI. The CDR3 extends over 12 amino acids. Trimming cost V 8 bases and J 8 bases, with 12 bases left between them. The CDR3 reads CASRTGSEKLFF. For the CDR3, the DNA is TGTGCCAGCCGAACAGGGTCGGAAAAACTGTTTTTT.

The chain links TRBV7-9 to TRBJ2-2, with D maybe TRBD2 (7 bases). The V gene lost 4 bases and the J gene lost 1 base, with 13 bases spanning the gap. This CDR3 comprises 16 residues. Germline loops: CDR1 SEHNR, CDR2 FQNEAQ (reference sequence). In DNA form, the CDR3 reads TGTGCCAGCAGCTCCGGCGGGGGCCGGAACACCGGGGAGCTGTTTTTT. It encodes CASSSGGGRNTGELFF.

The chain couples TRBV6-6 to TRBJ2-5; weak D call: TRBD2 (7 bases). The germline V and J ends were trimmed by 3 bases and 3 bases, with 11 bases remaining between them. The V gene's germline CDR1 is MNHNY and CDR2 SVGAGI (reference sequence). CDR3 length: 14 residues. CDR3 region: CASSYGGAEETQYF. The CDR3 DNA reads as TGTGCCAGCAGTTATGGGGGGGCGGAAGAGACCCAGTACTTC.

This chain joins TRBV19 and TRBJ1-2; TRBD1 is a possible D gene (6 bases). CDR1 is LNHDA and CDR2 is SQIVND in the germline V gene (reference sequence). CDR3 size: 13 residues. Trimming took 5 bases from V and 6 from J, leaving 13 bases between them. CDR3 nucleotide sequence: TGTGCCAGTAGTGGGGGCCAGTGGGATGGCTACACCTTC. It yields the protein CASSGGQWDGYTF.

V and J are TRBV18 and TRBJ1-2, with no clear D. Between the trimmed V and J ends, which lost 2 bases and 8 bases, there was a span of 15 bases. Per the germline V gene, CDR1 is KGHSH and CDR2 is LQKENI. The CDR3 covers 14 residues. CDR3 nucleotides: TGTGCCAGCTCACCATCCGCCGCGGAGAGGGGCTACACCTTC. Protein product: CASSPSAAERGYTF.

The chain links TRBV6-5 to TRBJ2-7, with 9 bases lining up with TRBD2. The germline V gene has CDR1 MNHEY and CDR2 SVGAGI. Trimming at V came to 6 bases and at J to 3 bases, leaving 9 bases not matched to a gene. The CDR3 totals 15 residues. CDR3 bases: TGTGCCAGCAGGGTGGGGCTAGCGGGGAGCTACGAGCAGTACTTC. Translation gives CASRVGLAGSYEQYF.

This chain links TRBV27 with TRBJ1-3; D not certain. Germline V lookup: CDR1 MNHEY, CDR2 SMNVEV (reference sequence). The V gene lost 5 bases and the J gene lost 0 bases, with 8 bases spanning the gap. The CDR3 contains 14 residues. The CDR3 spells CASSTSLSGNTIYF. CDR3 bases: TGTGCCAGCAGTACAAGTCTCTCTGGAAACACCATATATTTT.